This T cell receptor (beta chain) originates from a study of CD8+CD57+ T cells in acquired aplastic anemia. Study-wide context: On average, sorted CD4+ and CD8+ cells gave around 3.3 ug of DNA.

Study-wide results and limits: Some 28 CD8+ CDR3 sequences occurred in both the patients and the controls. Between the patient and control groups, CD8+ Simpson's diversity did not differ significantly.

The template used for profiling TCR beta VDJ and CDR3 was genomic DNA. One entry per CDR3 protein, called by TCRdb with MiXCR from the reads. The repertoire has fewer than 200,000 distinct CDR3 sequences, roughly 48% of them found once; the top ten carry around 1%. The CDR3 totals 15 residues. Trimming removed 5 bases at V and 1 base at J, with 11 bases between. Sequenced patients had shown CD8+CD57+ cell expansion by flow cytometry. This clonotype appeared many times. Its antigen is as yet unknown. The source is a human donor with aplastic anemia. Sequenced sample: sorted CD4+, CD8+, or CD8+CD57+ T cells (not recorded which) from PBMCs. The chain uses TRBV12-3 or TRBV12-4 and TRBJ2-2; no definite D call. The CDR3 region is CASSQHQRNTGELFF. In nucleotides, the CDR3 is TGTGCCAGCAGTCAACACCAACGGAACACCGGGGAGCTGTTTTTT.